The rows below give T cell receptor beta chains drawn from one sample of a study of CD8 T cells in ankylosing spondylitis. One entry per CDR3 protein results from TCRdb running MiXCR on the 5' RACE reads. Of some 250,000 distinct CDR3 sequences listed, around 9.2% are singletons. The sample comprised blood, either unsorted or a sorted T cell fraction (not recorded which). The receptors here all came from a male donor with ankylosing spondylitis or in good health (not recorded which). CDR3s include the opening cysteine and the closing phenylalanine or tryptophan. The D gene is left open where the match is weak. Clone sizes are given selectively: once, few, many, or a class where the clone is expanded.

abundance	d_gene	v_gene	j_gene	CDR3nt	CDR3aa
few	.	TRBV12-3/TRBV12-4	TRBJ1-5	TGTGCCAGCAGTTTACGGGACGCAGGCAATCAGCCCCAGCATTTT	CASSLRDAGNQPQHF
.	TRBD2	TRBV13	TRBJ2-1	TGTGCCAGCAGCCCGGAGCGGGAGGGCTACAATGAGCAGTTCTTC	CASSPEREGYNEQFF
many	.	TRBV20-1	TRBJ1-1	TGCAGTGCCCGGGGGTGGGGTCCCTTTTATTACGATGAAGCTTTCTTT	CSARGWGPFYYDEAFF
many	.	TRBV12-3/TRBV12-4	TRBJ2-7	TGTGCCAGCTGCAGCCGGGACGCCTACGAGCAGTACTTC	CASCSRDAYEQYF
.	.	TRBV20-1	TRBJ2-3	TGCAGTGCTAGAGATCTGCTAGCGATTGTGAATACGCAGTATTTT	CSARDLLAIVNTQYF
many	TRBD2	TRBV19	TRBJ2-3	TGTGCCAGTAGGGTCTGGCGGGAGAGGGAAGATACGCAGTATTTT	CASRVWREREDTQYF
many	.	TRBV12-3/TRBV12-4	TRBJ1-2	TGTGCCAGCAGTCCCCGAGGTTGCAGCATCTATGGCTACACCTTC	CASSPRGCSIYGYTF
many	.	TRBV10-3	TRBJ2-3	TGTGCCATCAGTGATTACGACAGATCTAGCACAGATACGCAGTATTTT	CAISDYDRSSTDTQYF
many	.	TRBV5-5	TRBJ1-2	TGTGCCAGCAGCTTGGGGCGACGGGAGGATGGCTACACCTTC	CASSLGRREDGYTF
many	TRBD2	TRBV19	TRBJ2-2	TGTGCCAGTACCGAGACTAGCGGGGGAATCAACACCGGGGAGCTGTTTTTT	CASTETSGGINTGELFF
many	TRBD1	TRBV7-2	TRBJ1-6	TGTGCCAGCAGCACGACAGGGAGAAAGAATTCACCCCTCCACTTT	CASSTTGRKNSPLHF
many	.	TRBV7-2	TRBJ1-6	TGTGCCAGCAGCCCCCAACAGGGCTCTAATTCACCCCTCCACTTT	CASSPQQGSNSPLHF
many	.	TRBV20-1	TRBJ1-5	TGCAGTGCTACCGCGGCCATCGGGGATCAGCCCCAGCATTTT	CSATAAIGDQPQHF
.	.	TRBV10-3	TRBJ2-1	TGTGCCATCAGTGAGGTGGTACTAGCCCCCAATGAGCAGTTCTTC	CAISEVVLAPNEQFF
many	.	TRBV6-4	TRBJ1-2	TGTGCCAGCAGTGACGAAGCGGGCTACACCTTC	CASSDEAGYTF
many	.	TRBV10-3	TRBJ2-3	TGTGCCATCAGGGACGCCACTCAAGATACGCAGTATTTT	CAIRDATQDTQYF
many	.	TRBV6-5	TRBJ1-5	TGTGCCAGCAGTTACTCGCCCGATAGCAATCAGCCCCAGCATTTT	CASSYSPDSNQPQHF
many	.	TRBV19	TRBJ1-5	TGTGCCAGTGGGGAGGAACAGCCCCAGCATTTT	CASGEEQPQHF
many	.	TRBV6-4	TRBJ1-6	TGTGCCAGCAAGCAGGGAGATAATTCACCCCTCCACTTT	CASKQGDNSPLHF
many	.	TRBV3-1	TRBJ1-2	TGTGCCAGCAGCCGCCAGGGACATCCCAACTATGGCTACACCTTC	CASSRQGHPNYGYTF
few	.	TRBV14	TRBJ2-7	TGTGCCAGCAGCCCCGGTAGACAGTGGTACGAGCAGTACTTC	CASSPGRQWYEQYF
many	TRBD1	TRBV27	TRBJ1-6	TGTGCCAGCAGTCCTTACGGGACAGGTCGTTTGTCCTATAATTCACCCCTCCACTTT	CASSPYGTGRLSYNSPLHF
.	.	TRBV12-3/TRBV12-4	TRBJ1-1	TGTGCCAGCAGTTTAAGCTATGAAGCTTTCTTT	CASSLSYEAFF
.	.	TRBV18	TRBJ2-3	TGTGCCAGCTCACCAATGGCAGGGGTTCGTCGGGATACGCAGTATTTT	CASSPMAGVRRDTQYF
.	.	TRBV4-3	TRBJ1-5	TGCGCCAGCAGCCACCGACAGGCTGGGCAGCCCCAGCATTTT	CASSHRQAGQPQHF
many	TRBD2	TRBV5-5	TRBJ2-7	TGTGCCAGCAGCTTGGCTAGCGGGAGGGCTAGTTACGAGCAGTACTTC	CASSLASGRASYEQYF
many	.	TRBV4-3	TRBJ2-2	TGCGCCAGCAGCCAAGGTAGCCCCGAGAACACCGGGGAGCTGTTTTTT	CASSQGSPENTGELFF
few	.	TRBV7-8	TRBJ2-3	TGTGCCAGCAGCTTACTGACTAGAACAGATACGCAGTATTTT	CASSLLTRTDTQYF
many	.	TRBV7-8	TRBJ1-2	TGTGCCAGCAGCACTAGACAGGAGGGAGTTTCTAATGGCTACACCTTC	CASSTRQEGVSNGYTF
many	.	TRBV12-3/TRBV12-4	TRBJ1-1	TGTGCCAGCAGTTTGGGGGGGAGTGAAGCTTTCTTT	CASSLGGSEAFF
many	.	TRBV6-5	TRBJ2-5	TGTGCCAGCAGTTACTCGGGGTTGGAGACCCAGTACTTC	CASSYSGLETQYF
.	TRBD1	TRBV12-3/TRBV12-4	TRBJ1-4	TGTGCCAGCAGTTCGCAGGGGGAAGGCGCTAATGAAAAACTGTTTTTT	CASSSQGEGANEKLFF
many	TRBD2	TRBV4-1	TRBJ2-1	TGCGCCAGCAGTCCTAGCGGGATGGGGAATGAGCAGTTCTTC	CASSPSGMGNEQFF
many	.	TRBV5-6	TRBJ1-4	TGTGCCAGCAGCTTGTCGGAGGATGAAAAACTGTTTTTT	CASSLSEDEKLFF
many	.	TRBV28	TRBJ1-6	TGTGCCAGTACAGACAGGCCTAATTCACCCCTCCACTTT	CASTDRPNSPLHF
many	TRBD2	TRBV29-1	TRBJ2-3	TGCAGCGTTGGGTGGGACTACACAGATACGCAGTATTTT	CSVGWDYTDTQYF
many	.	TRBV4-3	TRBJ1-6	TGCGCCAGCAGCCAAGGGACTGGGAGTCAAACTAATTCACCCCTCCACTTT	CASSQGTGSQTNSPLHF
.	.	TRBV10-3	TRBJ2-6	TGTGCCATCAGTGACCAGGGCCCCGGGGCCAACGTCCTGACTTTC	CAISDQGPGANVLTF
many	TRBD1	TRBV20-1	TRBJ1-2	TGCAGTGCTAGAGCAGGACAGGACCGGGGCTACACCTTC	CSARAGQDRGYTF
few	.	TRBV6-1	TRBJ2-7	TGTGCCAGCAGGAAGACTAGAGTCTCCTACGAGCAGTACTTC	CASRKTRVSYEQYF
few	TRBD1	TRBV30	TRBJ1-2	TGTGCCTGGGGGACAGGGGGCGGACGAACCTTC	CAWGTGGGRTF
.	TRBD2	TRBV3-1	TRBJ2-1	TGTGCCAGCTGCTCGGCCCTTAGCGGGAGCTCCTACAATGAGCAGTTCTTC	CASCSALSGSSYNEQFF